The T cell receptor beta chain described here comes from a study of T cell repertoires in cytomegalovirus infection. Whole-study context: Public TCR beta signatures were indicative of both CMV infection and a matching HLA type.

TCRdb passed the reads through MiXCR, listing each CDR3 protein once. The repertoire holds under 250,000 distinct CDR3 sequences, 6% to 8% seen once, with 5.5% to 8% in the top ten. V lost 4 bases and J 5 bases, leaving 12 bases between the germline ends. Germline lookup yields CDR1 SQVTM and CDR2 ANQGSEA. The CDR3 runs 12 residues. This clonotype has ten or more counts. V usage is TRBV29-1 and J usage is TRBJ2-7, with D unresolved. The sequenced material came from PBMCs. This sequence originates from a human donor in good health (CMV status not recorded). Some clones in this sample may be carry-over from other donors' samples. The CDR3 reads CSVGQFAHEQYF. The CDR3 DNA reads TGCAGCGTTGGGCAATTTGCCCACGAGCAGTACTTC.